These 8 T cell receptor beta chains were sequenced from one sample in a study of blood T cell repertoires in COVID-19. Produced via immunoSEQ multiplex PCR; TCRdb's table is partial and in-frame only. This table has a few hundred thousand clones, around 80% appearing once. Sequences were obtained from peripheral blood. The receptor source for this set is a human donor in a cohort sampled during active COVID-19.

The gene calls are TRBV13 and TRBJ1-3; 7 bases align to TRBD1. This CDR3 is 19 amino acids long. Per the germline V gene, CDR1 is PRHDT and CDR2 is FYEKMQ (reference sequence). The V segment lost 2 bases and the J segment 0 bases; nucleotides outside the gene matches: 13. CDR3 in amino acids: CASSLTVNQGTVSGNTIYF. The DNA of the CDR3 is TGTGCCAGCAGCTTAACAGTCAACCAAGGGACAGTCTCTGGAAACACCATATATTTT.

CDR3 residues: CASSQQGVDYGYTF. The CDR3 nucleotides read TGTGCCAGCAGCCAACAGGGGGTGGACTATGGCTACACCTTC. The rearrangement uses TRBV3-1 (or the pseudogene TRBV3-2) and TRBJ1-2, with TRBD1 identical over 7 bases. V shed 2 bases and J 3 bases; nucleotides not matched to a gene: 3. From germline, CDR1 is LGHDT and CDR2 YNNKEL (reference sequence). The CDR3 is made up of 14 amino acids.

This chain links TRBV25-1 with TRBJ2-5; 11 nucleotides agree with TRBD2. V gave up 10 bases and J gave up 2 bases; unmatched junction bases: 6. CDR3 length: 14 amino acids. Germline lookup yields CDR1 MGHDK and CDR2 SYGVNS. The CDR3 region is CATRRTSGQETQYF. For the CDR3, the DNA is TGTGCCACTCGTCGGACTAGCGGGCAAGAGACCCAGTACTTC. Based on the CDR3 plus reference TRBV25-1 and TRBJ2-5, the full variable domain is EADIYQTPRYLVIGTGKKITLECSQTMGHDKMYWYQQDPGMELHLIHYSYGVNSTEKGDLSSESTVSRIRTEHFPLTLESARPSHTSQYLCATRRTSGQETQYFGPGTRLLVL.

The CDR3: CASRGPRETQYF. DNA of the CDR3: TGTGCCAGCAGGGGGCCGAGGGAGACCCAGTACTTC. The V gene is TRBV27, the J gene TRBJ2-5; a weak D match, TRBD1 (5 bases). This CDR3 has 12 residues. V lost 6 bases and J lost 5, with 10 bases in between. From germline, CDR1 is MNHEY and CDR2 SMNVEV (reference sequence).

The rearrangement joins TRBV3-1 (or the pseudogene TRBV3-2) to TRBJ1-6, with D uncertain. Deletions cut 0 bases from V and 3 bases from J, with 3 bases between. Per germline, CDR1 LGHDT and CDR2 YNNKEL (reference sequence). The CDR3 consists of 14 residues. This CDR3 reads CASSQDGYNSPLHF. Here the CDR3 DNA reads TGTGCCAGCAGCCAAGACGGCTATAATTCACCCCTCCACTTT.

J is TRBJ2-1 and V is TRBV29-1, with D tentatively TRBD2 (6 bases). The V end was cut by 4 bases, the J end by 0 bases, with 7 bases between. This CDR3 has 13 residues. Germline assignment: CDR1 SQVTM and CDR2 ANQGSEA. CDR3 in DNA: TGCAGCGTTGGTAGCGGCTCCTACAATGAGCAGTTCTTC. Its translation: CSVGSGSYNEQFF.

Only one count was recorded for this clone. The chain recombines TRBV6-5 with TRBJ1-4; D is unresolved. Trimming cost V 3 bases and J 2 bases, with 10 bases left between them. The CDR3 is 15 amino acids. CDR1 and CDR2 (germline): MNHEY, SVGAGI. CDR3 coding DNA: TGTGCCAGCAGTTATTCGGGGTCCACTAATGAAAAACTGTTTTTT. Translating it yields CASSYSGSTNEKLFF.

J is TRBJ2-7 and V is TRBV28; 7 bases are a match to TRBD2. Unmatched junction bases numbered 8, after V lost 4 bases and J lost 2 bases. CDR1 and CDR2 from the germline V gene are MDHEN and SYDVKM. The CDR3 extends over 15 amino acids. The DNA of the CDR3 is TGTGCCAGCAGTTCTATTTGGGGAGGGACCTACGAGCAGTACTTC. Encoded protein: CASSSIWGGTYEQYF.